This TCR beta chain was observed in a study of persistence of HIV-infected CD4 T cells. General observations from the study: CMV- and Gag-responding cells had lower TCRbeta richness than CD3/CD28-responding cells.

A word on this clone: The antigen remains unidentified.

Sequencing used immunoSEQ version 4 in survey mode. Generated by immunoSEQ multiplex PCR, the TCRdb table keeps only in-frame clones and is missing some. The sample lists around 35,000 clones, 82% seen once, with 0.9% to 1% in the top ten. The CDR3 runs to 15 residues. The germline V gene has CDR1 LGHNT and CDR2 FRNRAP. V lost 3 bases and J lost 1, with 12 bases in between. An overlapping HIV-1 Gag peptide pool stimulated these cells at about 1 ug/peptide/mL. CD40L/CD69 double-negative CD45RO-high memory CD4+ T cells were collected. These HIV-1-infected adults initiated suppressive ART in chronic infection. An approximately 17-hour stimulation of CD8-depleted PBMCs used anti-CD28/CD49d costimulation, CD40-blocking antibody and enfuvirtide.

The clonotype was recovered from an adult with HIV. The donor label of this sample is uncertain. The material was cultured CD4+ T cells from PBMCs, obtained from a patient who received antiretroviral therapy. The rearrangement links TRBV12-5 to TRBJ1-1, with no clear D. CDR3 sequence reads: CASGFDDRRNTEAFF. CDR3 sequence (DNA): TGTGCTAGTGGTTTTGACGACCGGAGGAACACTGAAGCTTTCTTT.